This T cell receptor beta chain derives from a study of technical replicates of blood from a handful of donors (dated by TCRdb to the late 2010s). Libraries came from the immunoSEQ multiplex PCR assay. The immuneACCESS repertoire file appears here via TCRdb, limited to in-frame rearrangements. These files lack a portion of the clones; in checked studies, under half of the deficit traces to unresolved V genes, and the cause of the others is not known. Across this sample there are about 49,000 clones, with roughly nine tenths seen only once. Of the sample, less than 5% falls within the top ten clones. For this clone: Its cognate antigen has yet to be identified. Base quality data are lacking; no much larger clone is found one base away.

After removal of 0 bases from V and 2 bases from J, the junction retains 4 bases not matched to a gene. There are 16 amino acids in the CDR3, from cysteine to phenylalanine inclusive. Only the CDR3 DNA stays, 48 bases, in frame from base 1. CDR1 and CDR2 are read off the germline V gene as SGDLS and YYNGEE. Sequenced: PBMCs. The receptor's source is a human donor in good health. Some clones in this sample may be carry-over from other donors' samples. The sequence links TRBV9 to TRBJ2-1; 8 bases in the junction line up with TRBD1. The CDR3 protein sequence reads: CASSVGQGSAYNEQFF. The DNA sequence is TGTGCCAGCAGCGTAGGACAGGGGTCCGCCTACAATGAGCAGTTCTTC.